A selection of T cell receptor beta chains follows, all from one sample in a study of blood T cell repertoires in COVID-19. Repertoires were generated with immunoSEQ multiplex PCR, while TCRdb's copy carries only in-frame clones and drops some. The sample includes under 200,000 clones, roughly four fifths of them seen just once. The sample taken for sequencing was peripheral blood. These receptor sequences come from a man aged 30 to 45 with active or convalescent COVID-19. CDR3s include the opening cysteine and the closing phenylalanine or tryptophan. The order of the fields is clone size, CDR3 length, J gene, D gene, V gene, CDR3 protein, CDR3 DNA. The D gene is left open where the match is weak. Expanded clones are given a class, and other clones once, few, many or no size at all.

>.|16|TRBJ1-1|.|TRBV5-4
CASSLPGGGTNTEAFF
TGTGCCAGCAGCCTCCCGGGGGGGGGTACGAACACTGAAGCTTTCTTT
>.|13|TRBJ2-7|.|TRBV27
CASSQFPSYEQYF
TGTGCCAGCAGCCAGTTTCCTTCCTACGAGCAGTACTTC
>.|15|TRBJ2-3|.|TRBV3-1/TRBV3-2
CASSAGDISTDTQYF
TGTGCCAGCAGCGCTGGGGACATAAGCACAGATACGCAGTATTTT
>.|15|TRBJ2-5|TRBD2|TRBV19
CASSPPGLAGETQYF
TGTGCCAGTAGTCCCCCGGGACTAGCGGGAGAGACCCAGTACTTC
>once|12|TRBJ1-2|.|TRBV2
CASGRANYGYTF
TGTGCCAGCGGCAGGGCCAACTATGGCTACACCTTC
>once|16|TRBJ2-7|TRBD2|TRBV6-2/TRBV6-3
CASSWRGTSGVYEQYF
TGTGCCAGCAGTTGGCGAGGGACTAGCGGAGTCTACGAGCAGTACTTC
>.|14|TRBJ2-7|.|TRBV6-6
CASSYGAGTYEQYF
TGTGCCAGCAGTTACGGGGCGGGAACCTACGAGCAGTACTTC
>.|15|TRBJ2-3|TRBD2|TRBV19
CASSRAGGPTDTQYF
TGTGCCAGTAGTCGAGCGGGAGGGCCGACAGATACGCAGTATTTT
>.|12|TRBJ1-1|.|TRBV6-5
CASSPGVEKAFF
TGTGCCAGCAGTCCGGGAGTGGAGAAAGCTTTCTTT
>.|16|TRBJ1-1|.|TRBV6-2/TRBV6-3
CASSYRGGEGNTEAFF
TGTGCCAGCAGTTACAGGGGGGGAGAAGGCAACACTGAAGCTTTCTTT
>.|14|TRBJ1-3|.|TRBV7-8
CASSLTVSGNTIYF
TGTGCCAGCAGCTTAACAGTCTCTGGAAACACCATATATTTT
>few|14|TRBJ1-2|TRBD1|TRBV30
CAWSGTGHIYGYTF
TGTGCCTGGAGCGGGACAGGCCATATCTATGGCTACACCTTC
>.|14|TRBJ2-7|.|TRBV6-5
CAGRRDSTAYEQYF
TGTGCCGGTCGCCGGGACTCGACCGCCTACGAGCAGTACTTC
>.|14|TRBJ1-2|.|TRBV7-2
CASSLGIGSYGYTF
TGTGCCAGCAGCTTAGGTATAGGGAGCTATGGCTACACCTTC
>.|17|TRBJ2-1|.|TRBV4-3
CASSQGWGLEPYNEQFF
TGCGCCAGCAGCCAAGGATGGGGACTCGAACCCTACAATGAGCAGTTCTTC
>.|14|TRBJ1-1|TRBD1|TRBV28
CASSIPTGGTEAFF
TGTGCCAGCAGTATTCCAACAGGGGGGACTGAAGCTTTCTTT
>few|15|TRBJ2-2|TRBD1|TRBV5-1
CASSHGTANTGELFF
TGCGCCAGCAGTCATGGGACAGCGAACACCGGGGAGCTGTTTTTT
>.|17|TRBJ1-3|TRBD1|TRBV7-9
CASSVGQGKLSGNTIYF
TGTGCCAGCAGCGTAGGACAGGGCAAACTATCTGGAAACACCATATATTTT
>.|13|TRBJ1-1|.|TRBV6-5
CASSKTGGTEAFF
TGTGCCAGCTCCAAGACCGGGGGGACTGAAGCTTTCTTT
>.|15|TRBJ1-1|.|TRBV2
CASSERTGLNTEAFF
TGTGCCAGCAGTGAAAGAACAGGGTTGAACACTGAAGCTTTCTTT
>few|16|TRBJ1-4|.|TRBV9
CASSAHSIGGGEKLFF
TGTGCCAGCAGCGCCCACTCGATCGGGGGAGGTGAAAAACTGTTTTTT
>few|14|TRBJ1-2|TRBD1|TRBV7-3
CASSMGQGVYGYTF
TGTGCCAGCAGCATGGGACAGGGAGTCTATGGCTACACCTTC
>.|13|TRBJ2-1|.|TRBV6-6
CASSYWRDNEQFF
TGTGCCAGCAGTTACTGGCGGGACAATGAGCAGTTCTTC
>.|17|TRBJ2-2|TRBD2|TRBV5-1
CASSLDSWLADTGELFF
TGCGCCAGCAGCTTGGATTCATGGCTAGCGGACACCGGGGAGCTGTTTTTT
>once|14|TRBJ1-4|TRBD1|TRBV5-1
CASSTGQDNEKLFF
TGCGCCAGCAGCACCGGACAGGATAATGAAAAACTGTTTTTT
>.|16|TRBJ2-1|TRBD2|TRBV29-1
CSVEGVAGVRANEQFF
TGCAGCGTTGAAGGGGTAGCGGGAGTGAGGGCCAATGAGCAGTTCTTC
>.|15|TRBJ1-1|TRBD1|TRBV25-1
CASSESGRGDTEAFF
TGTGCCAGCAGTGAATCGGGCAGGGGGGACACTGAAGCTTTCTTT
>.|17|TRBJ2-1|.|TRBV28
CASSLLSFFGRDNEQFF
TGTGCCAGCAGTTTATTAAGCTTTTTTGGCAGGGACAATGAGCAGTTCTTC
>.|14|TRBJ2-3|.|TRBV18
CASSPPGRTDTQYF
TGTGCCAGCTCACCACCGGGGCGTACAGATACGCAGTATTTT
>.|13|TRBJ1-1|.|TRBV5-1
CASSSGQNTEAFF
TGCGCCAGCAGCTCAGGACAGAACACTGAAGCTTTCTTT
>.|13|TRBJ1-4|TRBD1|TRBV2
CASGDRVDEKLFF
TGTGCCAGCGGGGACAGGGTAGATGAAAAACTGTTTTTT
>.|17|TRBJ2-3|TRBD2|TRBV5-4
CASSLALGGGHTDTQYF
TGTGCCAGCAGCTTGGCCCTGGGCGGGGGGCACACAGATACGCAGTATTTT
>.|12|TRBJ1-3|.|TRBV6-1
CASSESGNTIYF
TGTGCCAGCAGTGAAAGCGGAAACACCATATATTTT
>.|18|TRBJ2-6|.|TRBV11-2
CASSLVPGSSSGANVLTF
TGTGCCAGCAGCTTAGTCCCGGGTTCAAGCTCTGGGGCCAACGTCCTGACTTTC
>.|13|TRBJ1-1|.|TRBV10-3
CAISDGGNTEAFF
TGTGCCATCAGTGATGGCGGGAACACTGAAGCTTTCTTT
>.|14|TRBJ1-6|TRBD1|TRBV25-1
CASSHRQGESPLHF
TGTGCCAGCAGTCATAGACAGGGGGAGTCACCCCTCCACTTT
>once|14|TRBJ1-2|.|TRBV3-1/TRBV3-2
CASSPRGGGYGYTF
TGTGCCAGCAGCCCCCGCGGGGGCGGGTATGGCTACACCTTC
>.|16|TRBJ2-7|TRBD1|TRBV7-8
CASSEPGQGLSYEQYF
TGTGCCAGCAGCGAGCCGGGACAGGGGTTATCCTACGAGCAGTACTTC
>.|16|TRBJ2-3|TRBD1|TRBV7-9
CASSLAKGARTDTQYF
TGTGCCAGCAGCTTAGCGAAGGGGGCCCGCACAGATACGCAGTATTTT
>.|17|TRBJ2-7|.|TRBV7-9
CASSLVGWANRTYEQYF
TGTGCCAGCAGCTTAGTCGGATGGGCCAATCGCACCTACGAGCAGTACTTC
>.|16|TRBJ1-5|TRBD1|TRBV30
CAWRRDRGSSNQPQHF
TGTGCCTGGAGGCGGGACAGGGGATCTAGCAATCAGCCCCAGCATTTT
>.|15|TRBJ1-6|.|TRBV7-9
CASSSNSRENSPLHF
TGTGCCAGCAGCTCTAACAGTCGGGAAAATTCACCCCTCCACTTT
>.|14|TRBJ1-1|TRBD1|TRBV18
CASSPRQGNTEAFF
TGTGCCAGCTCACCAAGACAGGGGAACACTGAAGCTTTCTTT
>.|16|TRBJ2-3|TRBD2|TRBV27
CASSLSGLAGADTQYF
TGTGCCAGCAGTCTATCGGGACTAGCGGGAGCAGATACGCAGTATTTT
>.|16|TRBJ2-1|TRBD1|TRBV7-2
CASSLAGTEAYNEQFF
TGTGCCAGCAGCTTAGCTGGGACAGAAGCCTACAATGAGCAGTTCTTC
>.|13|TRBJ2-5|.|TRBV28
CASIGGPGETQYF
TGTGCCAGCATCGGAGGACCCGGAGAGACCCAGTACTTC
>.|16|TRBJ2-3|TRBD1|TRBV6-2/TRBV6-3
CASSYPTGGATDTQYF
TGTGCCAGCAGTTACCCGACAGGGGGGGCCACAGATACGCAGTATTTT
>once|14|TRBJ2-3|TRBD2|TRBV2
CASRRAGESDTQYF
TGTGCCAGCAGGCGAGCGGGGGAATCAGATACGCAGTATTTT
>few|14|TRBJ1-3|TRBD1|TRBV19
CASDSGQGGNTIYF
TGTGCCTCAGACTCGGGACAGGGTGGAAACACCATATATTTT
>.|12|TRBJ2-3|.|TRBV7-3
CASSRWPDTQYF
TGTGCCAGCAGCCGATGGCCAGATACGCAGTATTTT
>.|14|TRBJ2-6|.|TRBV6-1
CASSEPLRANVLTF
TGTGCCAGCAGTGAACCCCTTAGGGCCAACGTCCTGACTTTC
>once|13|TRBJ2-1|.|TRBV5-5
CASSSGTFNEQFF
TGTGCCAGCAGTTCCGGGACTTTCAATGAGCAGTTCTTC